The 22 T cell receptor beta chains below all came from one sample that was sequenced in a study of lymphopenia after photon versus proton radiotherapy. Method: immunoSEQ multiplex PCR; TCRdb's copy keeps in-frame clones and lacks some. The sample holds tens of thousands of clones, approximately 92% seen once. The specimen comprised peripheral blood, sampled from a patient treated with photon-based radiotherapy. All receptors derive from a woman in her thirties or forties with cholangiocarcinoma.

The rearrangement joins TRBV18 to TRBJ1-6; D may be TRBD1 (6 bases). CDR3 length equals 17 residues. Germline lookup yields CDR1 KGHSH and CDR2 LQKENI. The V gene lost 3 bases and the J gene lost 9 bases, with 21 bases spanning the gap. CDR3 amino acids: CASSPPLAGALGSPLHF. The CDR3 DNA is TGTGCCAGCTCACCCCCCCTGGCAGGGGCCCTGGGTTCACCCCTCCACTTT.

The chain joins TRBV6-1 to TRBJ1-5, with no clear D. CDR3 length: 14 residues. In germline, CDR1 is MNHNS, CDR2 SASEGT. Deletions cut 4 bases from V and 2 bases from J, with 9 bases between. This chain's CDR3 is CASSATRGNQPQHF. CDR3 nucleotide sequence: TGTGCCAGCAGTGCGACGAGGGGCAATCAGCCCCAGCATTTT.

This clone occurred a few times. The chain has TRBV14 and TRBJ1-1; possible D gene TRBD1, 5 bases. From germline, CDR1 is SGHDN and CDR2 FVKESK. This CDR3 region has 14 residues. V lost 0 bases, J lost 8 bases, and 13 bases lay in between. CDR3 in DNA: TGTGCCAGCAGCCAAGATCTTGGGACGACCGAAGCTTTCTTT. It specifies CASSQDLGTTEAFF. Supplemented by reference TRBV14 and TRBJ1-1, the full variable domain reads EAGVTQFPSHSVIEKGQTVTLRCDPISGHDNLYWYRRVMGKEIKFLLHFVKESKQDESGMPNNRFLAERTGGTYSTLKVQPAELEDSGVYFCASSQDLGTTEAFFGQGTRLTVV.

The rearrangement joins TRBV18 to TRBJ2-7, with D maybe TRBD1 (6 bases). CDR3 length: 15 amino acids. V dropped 4 bases and J dropped 2 bases, with 15 bases sitting between them. CDR1 KGHSH and CDR2 LQKENI come from the germline V gene. CDR3 coding DNA: TGTGCCAGCTCACGGGACACTGGGGGCACCTACGAGCAGTACTTC. Its protein is CASSRDTGGTYEQYF.

V and J are TRBV11-2 and TRBJ1-1, with 7 bases matching TRBD1. V lost 1 base and J lost 6; bases outside the gene matches: 2. This CDR3 is built from 13 residues. The germline V gene encodes CDR1 SGHAT and CDR2 FQNNGV. CDR3 DNA: TGTGCCAGCAGCTTAGCAGGGGGGTCTGAAGCTTTCTTT. Translation: CASSLAGGSEAFF.

In DNA form, the CDR3 reads TGTGCCAGCAGCTTACCCTCGGGACAGGGTACATCCTACAATGAGCAGTTCTTC. This encodes CASSLPSGQGTSYNEQFF. The chain employs TRBV7-2 and TRBJ2-1; 9 bases align to TRBD1. The CDR3 totals 18 residues. The ends lost 2 bases at V and 1 base at J; junction bases unmatched: 9. Looked up from germline, CDR1 is SGHTA and CDR2 is FQGNSA.

The chain has TRBV29-1 and TRBJ2-7; D possibly corresponds to TRBD2 (6 bases). There are 14 residues in the CDR3. V was clipped by 4 bases and J by 1 base, with 14 bases between them. Per germline, CDR1 SQVTM and CDR2 ANQGSEA. CDR3 loop: CSVATGGSSYEQYF. CDR3 nucleotides: TGCAGCGTTGCGACCGGGGGAAGTTCCTACGAGCAGTACTTC.

The CDR3 region is CASSLLSLAGEQYF. CDR3 in DNA: TGCGCCAGCAGCTTGTTAAGCCTAGCGGGAGAGCAGTACTTC. The gene calls are TRBV5-1 and TRBJ2-7, with 9 bases aligning to TRBD2. CDR1 SGHRS and CDR2 YFSETQ come from the germline V gene. The CDR3 consists of 14 residues. J gave up 7 bases and V 1 base, and 6 bases lay outside the gene matches.

V is TRBV2 and J is TRBJ1-4; D unclear. The CDR3 length is 12 residues. Trimming took 11 bases from V and 0 from J, leaving 7 bases between them. Germline loops: CDR1 SNHLY, CDR2 FYNNEI. The CDR3 DNA sequence: TGTGCCCGAGGTTCAACTAATGAAAAACTGTTTTTT. This encodes CARGSTNEKLFF. Full variable domain (rest looked up from reference TRBV2 and TRBJ1-4): EPEVTQTPSHQVTQMGQEVILRCVPISNHLYFYWYRQILGQKVEFLVSFYNNEISEKSEIFDDQFSVERPDGSNFTLKIRSTKLEDSAMYFCARGSTNEKLFFGSGTQLSVL.

The chain carries TRBV27 and TRBJ1-5; unclear D gene. The ends were cut back, 7 bases at V and 6 bases at J, with 13 bases in the middle. Germline CDR1 MNHEY, CDR2 SMNVEV (reference sequence). This CDR3 is 13 amino acids long. In DNA, the CDR3 is TGTGCCAGCACTTGGGCCCGCGGTCAGCCCCAGCATTTT. Protein: CASTWARGQPQHF.

The sample holds one count of this clone. The chain recombines TRBV2 with TRBJ1-4; a possible D gene is TRBD1 (5 bases). The germline gives CDR1 SNHLY, CDR2 FYNNEI. Trimming removed 4 bases from V and 7 bases from J, with 13 bases in between. The CDR3 extends over 14 amino acids. The CDR3 DNA follows: TGTGCCAGCAGTGGGACTCGGGGGGGTGAAAAACTGTTTTTT. It is translated as CASSGTRGGEKLFF.

The chain carries TRBV2 and TRBJ2-7; 7 nucleotides match TRBD2. The CDR3 runs to 15 residues. From germline, CDR1 is SNHLY and CDR2 FYNNEI. After removal of 0 bases from V and 1 base from J, the junction contained 3 bases not matched to a gene. The chain's CDR3 is CASSEARGLSYEQYF. CDR3 coding DNA: TGTGCCAGCAGTGAAGCGCGGGGACTATCCTACGAGCAGTACTTC.

The chain links TRBV28 to TRBJ1-1; maybe TRBD1 (6 bases). The CDR3 has 14 residues. Germline-derived CDR1 and CDR2 are MDHEN and SYDVKM. V shed 3 bases and J shed 4 bases, with 12 bases lying between them. The chain's CDR3 is CASSFTGGRTEAFF. CDR3 nucleotides: TGTGCCAGCAGTTTTACGGGGGGGCGCACTGAAGCTTTCTTT.

The rearrangement joins TRBV28 to TRBJ2-7; D assignment may be TRBD1 or TRBD2 (5 bases each). Germline assignment: CDR1 MDHEN and CDR2 SYDVKM. This CDR3 region has 16 residues. V lost 4 bases and J lost 2, with 18 bases in between. This CDR3 reads CASSSIAGTWTYEQYF. The CDR3 DNA reads TGTGCCAGCAGTTCTATCGCCGGGACGTGGACCTACGAGCAGTACTTC.

This chain uses TRBV4-2 with TRBJ2-1; D uncertain. The CDR3 is 15 amino acids. Germline lookup yields CDR1 LGHNA and CDR2 YNFKEQ. V was pared by 4 bases and J by 1 base, with 11 bases between. CDR3 sequence (DNA): TGTGCCAGCAGCCTGACCCCAGATTCCTACAATGAGCAGTTCTTC. Translation gives CASSLTPDSYNEQFF.

J is TRBJ2-7 and V is TRBV7-8, with D perhaps matching TRBD1 (6 bases). CDR3 length: 16 residues. The V end was cut by 4 bases, the J end by 0 bases, with 16 bases between. Germline V gene sequence: CDR1 SGHVS, CDR2 FQNEAQ. CDR3 DNA: TGTGCCAGCAGCTGCAGGGGCTCCATAAGCTCCTACGAGCAGTACTTC. This sequence encodes CASSCRGSISSYEQYF. The full variable domain, with the rest looked up from reference TRBV7-8 and TRBJ2-7, is GAGVSQSPRYKVAKRGQDVALRCDPISGHVSLFWYQQALGQGPEFLTYFQNEAQLDKSGLPSDRFFAERPEGSVSTLKIQRTQQEDSAVYLCASSCRGSISSYEQYFGPGTRLTVT.

The chain combines TRBV4-3 with TRBJ1-4; 8 bases agree with TRBD1. The germline CDR1 and CDR2 sequences are LGHNA and YSLEER. V shed 0 bases and J 7 bases; nucleotides not matched to a gene: 10. The CDR3 spans 17 residues. In nucleotides, the CDR3 is TGCGCCAGCAGCCAAGATCGGACAGGGATCGTCGGTGAAAAACTGTTTTTT. Translation: CASSQDRTGIVGEKLFF.

The rearrangement joins TRBV18 to TRBJ1-1, with a possible D match to TRBD1 (5 bases). Trimming cost V 3 bases and J 9 bases, with 14 bases left between them. This CDR3 spans 13 amino acids. The germline gives CDR1 KGHSH, CDR2 LQKENI. CDR3 bases: TGTGCCAGCTCACCGTCGGACAACCGTCAAGCTTTCTTT. Encoded protein: CASSPSDNRQAFF.

The chain recombines TRBV6-6 with TRBJ1-1; no clear D. Trimming stripped 7 bases from V and 1 base from J, with 4 bases between. This CDR3 has 11 amino acids. Germline V gene lookup returns CDR1 MNHNY and CDR2 SVGAGI (reference sequence). For the CDR3, the DNA is TGTGCCAGCAAGGAGAACACTGAAGCTTTCTTT. As protein: CASKENTEAFF.

This clone was detected only once. The chain recombines TRBV5-4 with TRBJ1-2; TRBD1 aligns across 10 bases. Trimming cost V 4 bases and J 4 bases; bases outside gene matches: 4. Germline values: CDR1 SGHNT, CDR2 YYREEE (reference sequence). The CDR3 consists of 14 residues. CDR3 region: CASSGGTGVYGYTF. The CDR3 nucleotides are TGTGCCAGCAGCGGGGGGACAGGGGTCTATGGCTACACCTTC.

The J gene is TRBJ1-6, the V gene TRBV28; perhaps TRBD1 as D (6 bases). The V gene lost 3 bases and the J gene lost 10 bases, with 28 bases spanning the gap. The V gene's germline CDR1 is MDHEN and CDR2 SYDVKM. The CDR3 loop spans 19 amino acids. The CDR3 DNA reads TGTGCCAGCAGTTTGGGATGGGGCCGTGGGGGGCCCAACCGCTCACCCCTCCACTTT. Amino acids: CASSLGWGRGGPNRSPLHF.

This CDR3 is CASSLLDSPPGETQYF. For the CDR3, the DNA is TGCGCCAGCAGCTTATTGGACAGCCCGCCAGGGGAGACCCAGTACTTC. This rearrangement joins TRBV5-1 to TRBJ2-5; D perhaps matches TRBD1 (6 bases). Trimming took off 2 bases at V and 5 bases at J, with 19 bases between the two ends. The CDR3 length is 16 residues. Per germline, CDR1 SGHRS and CDR2 YFSETQ.